This T cell receptor beta chain was captured by sequencing in a study of blood T cell repertoires in COVID-19. Patients at the Seattle site were enrolled during active infection and followed longitudinally. Original processing notes: Estimation of nucleated cell counts was performed using reference gene primer amplification. Here immunoSEQ multiplex PCR was the method, and the copy in TCRdb shows in-frame clones only, minus some. The V and J calls and clone size were taken over from that table, and D and trimming were inferred from the DNA. The sample shows 240,000 or so clones, about four fifths of them seen only once. J was trimmed by 11 bases and V by 2 bases; bases with no gene match: 10. The germline gives CDR1 KGHDR, CDR2 SFDVKD. The CDR3 consists of 16 residues.

The sequence was collected from a woman aged 80 or older with COVID-19, enrolled during active disease. Sequenced material: peripheral blood. The V and J genes are TRBV24-1 and TRBJ2-2; the match to TRBD2 covers 10 bases. CDR3 amino acids: CATSDSSPGTSVELFF. The CDR3 region has the DNA TGTGCCACCAGTGATTCGAGTCCCGGGACTAGCGTAGAGCTGTTTTTT.